Here is one T cell receptor beta chain with its context. These data come from a study of T cell responses to AZD1222 COVID-19 vaccine. Clones were read by immunoSEQ multiplex PCR, and TCRdb kept only the in-frame ones, dropping some. The data contain about 100,000 clones, roughly nine tenths of them singletons. The source was peripheral blood, collected 28 days after the second AZD1222 dose. The clonotype originates from an adult who received the AZD1222 COVID-19 vaccine.

CDR3 loop: CAIGMGTGTENTEAFF. The CDR3 DNA is TGTGCCATCGGCATGGGGACCGGGACAGAGAACACTGAAGCTTTCTTT. The chain has TRBV10-3 and TRBJ1-1, with 7 bases identical to TRBD1. Trimming removed 8 bases from V and 1 base from J; junction bases left unmatched: 13. Looked up from germline, CDR1 is ENHRY and CDR2 is SYGVKD. CDR3 length: 16 residues.